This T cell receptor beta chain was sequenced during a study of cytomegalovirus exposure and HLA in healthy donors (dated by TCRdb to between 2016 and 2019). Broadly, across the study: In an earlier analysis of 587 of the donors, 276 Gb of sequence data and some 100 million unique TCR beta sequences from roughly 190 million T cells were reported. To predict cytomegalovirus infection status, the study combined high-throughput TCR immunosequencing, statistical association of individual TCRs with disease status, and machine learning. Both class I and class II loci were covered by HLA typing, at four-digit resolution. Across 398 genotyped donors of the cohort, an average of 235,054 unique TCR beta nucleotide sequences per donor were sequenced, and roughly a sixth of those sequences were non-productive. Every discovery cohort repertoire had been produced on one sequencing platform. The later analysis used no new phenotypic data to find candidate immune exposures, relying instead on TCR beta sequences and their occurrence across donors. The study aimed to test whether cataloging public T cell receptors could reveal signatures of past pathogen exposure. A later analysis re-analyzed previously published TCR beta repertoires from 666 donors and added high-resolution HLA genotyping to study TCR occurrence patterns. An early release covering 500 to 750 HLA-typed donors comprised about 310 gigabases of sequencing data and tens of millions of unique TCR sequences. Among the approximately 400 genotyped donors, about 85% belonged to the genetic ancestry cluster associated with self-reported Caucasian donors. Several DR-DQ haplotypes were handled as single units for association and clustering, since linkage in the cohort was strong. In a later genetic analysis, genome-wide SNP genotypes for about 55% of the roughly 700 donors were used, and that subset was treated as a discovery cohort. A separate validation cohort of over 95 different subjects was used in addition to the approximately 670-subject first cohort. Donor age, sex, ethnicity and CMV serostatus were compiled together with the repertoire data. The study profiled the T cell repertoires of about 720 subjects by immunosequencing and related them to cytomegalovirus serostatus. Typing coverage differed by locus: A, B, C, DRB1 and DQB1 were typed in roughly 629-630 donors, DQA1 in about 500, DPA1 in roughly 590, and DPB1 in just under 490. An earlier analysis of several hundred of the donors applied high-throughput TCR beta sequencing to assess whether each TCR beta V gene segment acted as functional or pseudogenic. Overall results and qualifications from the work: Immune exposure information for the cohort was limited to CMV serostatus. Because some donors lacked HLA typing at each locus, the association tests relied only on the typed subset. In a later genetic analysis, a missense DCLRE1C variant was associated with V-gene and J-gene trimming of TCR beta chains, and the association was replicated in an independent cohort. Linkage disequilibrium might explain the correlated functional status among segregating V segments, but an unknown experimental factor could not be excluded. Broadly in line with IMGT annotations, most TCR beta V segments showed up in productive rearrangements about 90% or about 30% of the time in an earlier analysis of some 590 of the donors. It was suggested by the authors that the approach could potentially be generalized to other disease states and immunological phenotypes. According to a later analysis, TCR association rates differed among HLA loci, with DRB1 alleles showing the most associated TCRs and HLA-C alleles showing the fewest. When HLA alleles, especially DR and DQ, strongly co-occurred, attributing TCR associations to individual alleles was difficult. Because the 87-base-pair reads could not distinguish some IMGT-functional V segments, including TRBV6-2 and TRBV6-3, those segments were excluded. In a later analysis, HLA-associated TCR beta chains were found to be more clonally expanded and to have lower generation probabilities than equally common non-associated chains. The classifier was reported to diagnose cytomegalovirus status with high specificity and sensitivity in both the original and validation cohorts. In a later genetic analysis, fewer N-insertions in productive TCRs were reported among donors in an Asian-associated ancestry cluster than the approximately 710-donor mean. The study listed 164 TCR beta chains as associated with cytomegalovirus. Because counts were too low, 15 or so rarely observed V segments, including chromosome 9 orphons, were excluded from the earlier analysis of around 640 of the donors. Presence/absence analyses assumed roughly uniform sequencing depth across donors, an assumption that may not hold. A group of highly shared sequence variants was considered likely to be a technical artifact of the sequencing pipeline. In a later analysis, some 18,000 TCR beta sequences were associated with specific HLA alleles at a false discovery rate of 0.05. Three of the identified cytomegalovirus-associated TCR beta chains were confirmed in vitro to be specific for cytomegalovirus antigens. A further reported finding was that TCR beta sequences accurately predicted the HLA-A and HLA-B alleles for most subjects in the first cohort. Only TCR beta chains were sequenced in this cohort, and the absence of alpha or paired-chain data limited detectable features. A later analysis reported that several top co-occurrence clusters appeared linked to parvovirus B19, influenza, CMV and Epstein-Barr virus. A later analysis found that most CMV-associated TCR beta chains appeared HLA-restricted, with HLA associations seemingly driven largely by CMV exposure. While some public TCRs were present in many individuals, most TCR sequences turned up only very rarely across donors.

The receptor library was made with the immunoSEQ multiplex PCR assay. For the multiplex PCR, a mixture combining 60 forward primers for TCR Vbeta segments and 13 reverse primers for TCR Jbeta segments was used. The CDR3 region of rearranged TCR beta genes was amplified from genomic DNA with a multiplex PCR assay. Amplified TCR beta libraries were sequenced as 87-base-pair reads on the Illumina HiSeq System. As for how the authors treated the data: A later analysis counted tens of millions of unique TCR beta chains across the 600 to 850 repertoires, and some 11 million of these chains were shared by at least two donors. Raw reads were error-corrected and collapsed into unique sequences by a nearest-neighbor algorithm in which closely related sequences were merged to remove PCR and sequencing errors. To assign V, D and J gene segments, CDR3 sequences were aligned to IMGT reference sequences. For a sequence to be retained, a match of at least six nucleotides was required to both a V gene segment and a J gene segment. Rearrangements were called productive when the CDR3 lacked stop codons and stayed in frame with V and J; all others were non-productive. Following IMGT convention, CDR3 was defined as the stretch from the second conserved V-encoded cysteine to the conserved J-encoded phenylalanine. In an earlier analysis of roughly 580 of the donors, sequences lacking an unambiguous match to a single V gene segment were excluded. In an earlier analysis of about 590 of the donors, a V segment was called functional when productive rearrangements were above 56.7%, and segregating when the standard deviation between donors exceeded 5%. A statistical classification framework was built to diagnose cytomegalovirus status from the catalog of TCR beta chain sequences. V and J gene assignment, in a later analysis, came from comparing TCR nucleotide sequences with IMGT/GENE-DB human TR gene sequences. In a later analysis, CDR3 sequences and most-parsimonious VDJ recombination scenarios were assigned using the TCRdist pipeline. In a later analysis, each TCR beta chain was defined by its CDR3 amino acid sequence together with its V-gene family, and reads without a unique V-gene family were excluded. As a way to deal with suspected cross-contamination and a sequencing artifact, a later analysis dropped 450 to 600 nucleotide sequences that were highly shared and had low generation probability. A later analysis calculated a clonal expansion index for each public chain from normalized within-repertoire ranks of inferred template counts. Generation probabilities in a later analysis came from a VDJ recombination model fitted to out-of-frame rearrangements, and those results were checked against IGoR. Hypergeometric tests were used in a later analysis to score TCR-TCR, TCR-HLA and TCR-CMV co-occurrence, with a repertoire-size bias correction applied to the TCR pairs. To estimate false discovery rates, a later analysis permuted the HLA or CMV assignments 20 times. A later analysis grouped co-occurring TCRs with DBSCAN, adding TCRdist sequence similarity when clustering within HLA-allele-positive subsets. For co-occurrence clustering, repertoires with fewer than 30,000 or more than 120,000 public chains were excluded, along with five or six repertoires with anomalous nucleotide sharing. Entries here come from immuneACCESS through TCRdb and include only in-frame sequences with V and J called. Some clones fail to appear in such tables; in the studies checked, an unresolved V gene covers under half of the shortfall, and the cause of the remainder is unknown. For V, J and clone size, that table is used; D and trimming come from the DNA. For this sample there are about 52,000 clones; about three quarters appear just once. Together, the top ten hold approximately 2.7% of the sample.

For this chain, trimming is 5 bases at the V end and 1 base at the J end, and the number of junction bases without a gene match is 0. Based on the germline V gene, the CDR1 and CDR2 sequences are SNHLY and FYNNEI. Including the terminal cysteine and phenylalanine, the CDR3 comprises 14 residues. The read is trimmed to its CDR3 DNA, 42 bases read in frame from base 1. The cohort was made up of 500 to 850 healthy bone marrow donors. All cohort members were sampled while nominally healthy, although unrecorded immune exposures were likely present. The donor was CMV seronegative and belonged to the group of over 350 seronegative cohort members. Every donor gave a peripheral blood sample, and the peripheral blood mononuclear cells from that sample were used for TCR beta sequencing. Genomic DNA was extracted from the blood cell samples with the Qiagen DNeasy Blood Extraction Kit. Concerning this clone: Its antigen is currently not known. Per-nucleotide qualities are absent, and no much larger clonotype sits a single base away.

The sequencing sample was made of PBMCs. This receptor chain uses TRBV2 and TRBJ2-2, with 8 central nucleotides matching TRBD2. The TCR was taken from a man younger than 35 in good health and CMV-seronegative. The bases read TGTGCCAGCAGTCGGGGGGGGAACACCGGGGAGCTGTTTTTT. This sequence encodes CASSRGGNTGELFF.